Below are 5 T cell receptor beta chains sequenced from a single sample in a study of T cell responses to AZD1222 COVID-19 vaccine. Libraries were prepared by immunoSEQ multiplex PCR; TCRdb keeps only in-frame clonotypes and omits some of them. This table holds about 130,000 clones, approximately 88% found once. Material: peripheral blood, obtained 28 days after the second AZD1222 dose. Receptors were obtained from an adult who received the AZD1222 COVID-19 vaccine.

V usage is TRBV7-8 and J usage is TRBJ2-1, with 7 bases matching TRBD2. From germline, CDR1 is SGHVS and CDR2 FQNEAQ. This CDR3 has 13 residues. The V segment lost 3 bases and the J segment 9 bases; nucleotides outside the gene matches: 5. The chain's CDR3 is CASSFAGVPEQFF. For the CDR3, the DNA is TGTGCCAGCAGCTTCGCGGGAGTCCCTGAGCAGTTCTTC.

The rearrangement uses TRBV7-2 and TRBJ2-3; 7 nucleotides align to TRBD2. The junction had 5 bases not matched to a gene; V was cut back by 4 bases and J by 1 base. This CDR3 is 15 amino acids long. The germline gives CDR1 SGHTA, CDR2 FQGNSA. The CDR3 region is CASSSTSVGTDTQYF. In DNA form, the CDR3 reads TGTGCCAGCAGCTCCACTAGCGTGGGCACAGATACGCAGTATTTT.

This clone was counted between two and nine times. The J gene is TRBJ1-2, the V gene TRBV7-2, with D perhaps matching TRBD1 (5 bases). V gave up 1 base and J gave up 7 bases, with 16 bases separating them. CDR3 length: 15 residues. Germline-derived CDR1 and CDR2 are SGHTA and FQGNSA. CDR3 sequence (DNA): TGTGCCAGCAGCTTAGATGGAGCAGGGAGGAGTGGCTACACCTTC. This gives the protein CASSLDGAGRSGYTF. Drawing the rest from reference TRBV7-2 and TRBJ1-2, the complete variable domain is GAGVSQSPSNKVTEKGKDVELRCDPISGHTALYWYRQSLGQGLEFLIYFQGNSAPDKSGLPSDRFSAERTGGSVSTLTIQRTQQEDSAVYLCASSLDGAGRSGYTFGSGTRLTVV.

V and J are TRBV9 and TRBJ1-2; D is unclear. The CDR3 extends over 13 amino acids. Germline-derived CDR1 and CDR2 are SGDLS and YYNGEE. The ends were cut back, 0 bases at V and 7 bases at J, with 10 bases in the middle. CDR3: CASSVATAGGYTF. In nucleotides, the CDR3 is TGTGCCAGCAGCGTAGCTACTGCGGGTGGCTACACCTTC.

The J gene is TRBJ1-5, the V gene TRBV12-5, with D possibly matching TRBD1 (6 bases). The CDR3 loop spans 13 amino acids. Germline CDR1 is LGHNT and CDR2 is FRNRAP. Trimming removed 2 bases from V and 4 bases from J, with 6 bases in between. The CDR3 spells CASGLTGNQPQHF. The CDR3 nucleotides are TGTGCTAGTGGTTTGACAGGGAATCAGCCCCAGCATTTT.